This T cell receptor beta chain was obtained from a study of monozygotic twins with inflammatory bowel disease. This CDR3 region has 16 residues. TCRdb re-called the 5' RACE reads, yielding one record per CDR3 amino acid sequence without DNA. Its table lists some 150,000 distinct CDR3 sequences. The sequencing sample was made of blood. The chain is built from TRBV12-3 or TRBV12-4 and TRBJ1-6; as DNA is missing, the TRBD1 call by TCRdb cannot be tested. The clonotype comes from a human donor with ulcerative colitis or Crohn's disease, or a healthy co-twin of an affected twin (not recorded which). The CDR3 is CASSSRAGAVNSPLHF.